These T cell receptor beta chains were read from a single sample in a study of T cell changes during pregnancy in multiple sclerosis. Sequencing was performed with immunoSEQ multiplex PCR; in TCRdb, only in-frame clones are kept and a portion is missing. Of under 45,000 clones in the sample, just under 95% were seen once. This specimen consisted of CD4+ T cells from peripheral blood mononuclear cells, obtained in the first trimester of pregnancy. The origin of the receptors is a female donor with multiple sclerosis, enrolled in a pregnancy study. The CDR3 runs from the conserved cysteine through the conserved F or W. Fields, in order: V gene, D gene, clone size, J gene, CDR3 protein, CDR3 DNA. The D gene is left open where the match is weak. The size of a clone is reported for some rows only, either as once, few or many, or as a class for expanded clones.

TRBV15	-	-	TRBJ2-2	CATSPNRVGTGELFF	TGTGCCACCAGCCCGAACAGGGTCGGCACCGGGGAGCTGTTTTTT
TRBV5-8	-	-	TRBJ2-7	CASSPYSSGEQYF	TGTGCCAGCAGCCCCTACTCTAGTGGCGAGCAGTACTTC
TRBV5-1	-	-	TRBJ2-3	CASSLAGGRTDTQYF	TGCGCCAGCAGCTTGGCCGGTGGGAGGACAGATACGCAGTATTTT
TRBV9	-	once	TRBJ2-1	CASSVAQRGEQFF	TGTGCCAGCAGCGTAGCCCAGCGCGGTGAGCAGTTCTTC
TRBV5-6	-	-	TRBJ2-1	CASSLPPSDYNEQFF	TGTGCCAGCAGCTTGCCCCCATCAGACTACAATGAGCAGTTCTTC
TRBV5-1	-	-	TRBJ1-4	CASSSTVSSEKLFF	TGCGCCAGCAGCTCGACAGTCTCGAGTGAAAAACTGTTTTTT
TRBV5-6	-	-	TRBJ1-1	CASSLGRLMNTEAFF	TGTGCCAGCAGCTTGGGGAGACTCATGAACACTGAAGCTTTCTTT
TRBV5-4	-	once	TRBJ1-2	CASSLLVTNYGYTF	TGTGCCAGCAGCTTATTAGTTACTAACTATGGCTACACCTTC
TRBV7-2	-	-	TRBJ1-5	CASSEGLWGNQPQHF	TGTGCCAGCAGCGAGGGACTGTGGGGCAATCAGCCCCAGCATTTT
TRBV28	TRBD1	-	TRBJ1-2	CASSPGTGAYGYTF	TGTGCCAGCAGTCCCGGGACAGGGGCCTATGGCTACACCTTC
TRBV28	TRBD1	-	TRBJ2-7	CASRQGSLEQYF	TGTGCCAGCAGACAGGGGTCCCTCGAGCAGTACTTC
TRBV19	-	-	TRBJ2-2	CASSIFLADGELFF	TGTGCCAGTAGTATTTTTCTAGCAGACGGGGAGCTGTTTTTT
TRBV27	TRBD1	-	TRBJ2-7	CASSYAQGSYEQYF	TGTGCCAGCAGTTACGCACAGGGGTCCTACGAGCAGTACTTC
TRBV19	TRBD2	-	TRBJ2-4	CASSTGTSGRAGNIQYF	TGTGCCAGTAGTACTGGGACTAGCGGGAGGGCTGGAAACATTCAGTACTTC
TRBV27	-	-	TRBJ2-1	CASRAFTASNEQFF	TGTGCCAGCAGAGCTTTCACAGCCTCCAATGAGCAGTTCTTC
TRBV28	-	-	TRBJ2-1	CASSLWVGGLEQFF	TGTGCCAGCAGTTTATGGGTCGGGGGACTCGAGCAGTTCTTC
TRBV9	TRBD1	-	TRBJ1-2	CASSPLRGGNYGYTF	TGTGCCAGCAGCCCCCTACGAGGGGGCAACTATGGCTACACCTTC
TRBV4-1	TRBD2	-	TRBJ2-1	CASSGDGAGENEQFF	TGCGCCAGCAGCGGAGACGGGGCGGGGGAGAATGAGCAGTTCTTC
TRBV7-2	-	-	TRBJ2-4	CASSLRSAELAKNIQYF	TGTGCCAGCAGCTTAAGGTCGGCGGAACTAGCCAAAAACATTCAGTACTTC
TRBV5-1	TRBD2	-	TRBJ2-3	CASSLTSENTQYF	TGCGCCAGCAGCTTGACTAGCGAAAATACGCAGTATTTT
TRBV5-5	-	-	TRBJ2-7	CASSLVTMTEQYF	TGTGCCAGCAGCTTGGTTACTATGACCGAGCAGTACTTC
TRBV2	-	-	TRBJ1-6	CASSRTTTLLESSYNSPLHF	TGTGCCAGCAGTAGAACAACAACACTTCTAGAGAGCTCCTATAATTCACCCCTCCACTTT
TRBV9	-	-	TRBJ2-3	CASSVGSGGITDTQYF	TGTGCCAGCAGCGTAGGGTCAGGGGGGATCACAGATACGCAGTATTTT
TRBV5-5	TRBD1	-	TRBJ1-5	CASSSGRQGAKSGNQPQHF	TGTGCCAGCAGCTCGGGACGACAGGGGGCGAAAAGTGGCAATCAGCCCCAGCATTTT
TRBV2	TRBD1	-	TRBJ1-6	CASSEARGTGASPLHF	TGTGCCAGCAGTGAAGCAAGGGGGACAGGGGCTTCACCCCTCCACTTT
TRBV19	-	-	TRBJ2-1	CASSIGKTAIDEQFF	TGTGCCAGTAGTATAGGGAAGACAGCAATCGATGAGCAGTTCTTC
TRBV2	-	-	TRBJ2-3	CASNGVVGAVRTDTQYF	TGTGCCAGCAATGGGGTCGTAGGGGCCGTGCGCACAGATACGCAGTATTTT
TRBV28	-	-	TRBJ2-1	CASSLGRLVYEQFF	TGTGCCAGCAGTTTGGGGAGACTAGTCTATGAGCAGTTCTTC
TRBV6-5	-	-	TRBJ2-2	CASSGQYTGELFF	TGTGCCAGCAGTGGACAGTACACCGGGGAGCTGTTTTTT
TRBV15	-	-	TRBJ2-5	CATSSGNLGLETQYF	TGTGCCACCAGCAGCGGGAACTTAGGGTTGGAGACCCAGTACTTC
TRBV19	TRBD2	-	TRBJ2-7	CASSTGSGTSGYEQYF	TGTGCCAGTAGTACCGGCTCCGGGACTAGCGGCTACGAGCAGTACTTC
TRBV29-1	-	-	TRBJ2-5	CSAGTRMQETQYF	TGCAGCGCTGGGACACGAATGCAAGAGACCCAGTACTTC
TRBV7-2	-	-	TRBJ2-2	CASSPLSMELFF	TGTGCCAGCAGCCCCCTGTCTATGGAGCTGTTTTTT
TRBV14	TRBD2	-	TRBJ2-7	CASSQYGTSDEQYF	TGTGCCAGCAGTCAATACGGGACTAGCGACGAGCAGTACTTC
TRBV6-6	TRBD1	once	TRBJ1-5	CASSPRQGDSNQPQHF	TGTGCCAGCAGCCCACGACAGGGGGATAGCAATCAGCCCCAGCATTTT
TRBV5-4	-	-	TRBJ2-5	CASSTGAVQETQYF	TGTGCCAGCAGCACTGGGGCAGTCCAAGAGACCCAGTACTTC
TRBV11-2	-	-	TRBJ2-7	CASSRRDRGSYEQYF	TGTGCCAGCAGCCGGAGAGATCGGGGATCCTACGAGCAGTACTTC
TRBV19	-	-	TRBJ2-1	CASSPSGVYNEQFF	TGTGCCAGTAGCCCTTCAGGGGTTTACAATGAGCAGTTCTTC
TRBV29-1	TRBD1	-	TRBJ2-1	CSVGGGQGGDEQFF	TGCAGCGTTGGCGGGGGACAGGGGGGGGATGAGCAGTTCTTC
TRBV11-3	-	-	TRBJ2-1	CASSSGGLKQFF	TGTGCCAGCAGCTCAGGGGGGCTTAAGCAGTTCTTC
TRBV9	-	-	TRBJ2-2	CASSGRDSLWGELFF	TGTGCCAGCAGCGGGCGGGACTCCCTTTGGGGGGAGCTGTTTTTT
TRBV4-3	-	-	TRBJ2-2	CASSQEPGSNTGELFF	TGCGCCAGCAGCCAAGAGCCAGGATCGAACACCGGGGAGCTGTTTTTT
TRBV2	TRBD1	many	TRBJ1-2	CARTGGPNYGYTF	TGTGCCAGGACAGGGGGCCCTAACTATGGCTACACCTTC
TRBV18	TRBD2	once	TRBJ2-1	CASSPLAGEGNEQFF	TGTGCCAGCTCACCCTTAGCGGGAGAGGGCAATGAGCAGTTCTTC